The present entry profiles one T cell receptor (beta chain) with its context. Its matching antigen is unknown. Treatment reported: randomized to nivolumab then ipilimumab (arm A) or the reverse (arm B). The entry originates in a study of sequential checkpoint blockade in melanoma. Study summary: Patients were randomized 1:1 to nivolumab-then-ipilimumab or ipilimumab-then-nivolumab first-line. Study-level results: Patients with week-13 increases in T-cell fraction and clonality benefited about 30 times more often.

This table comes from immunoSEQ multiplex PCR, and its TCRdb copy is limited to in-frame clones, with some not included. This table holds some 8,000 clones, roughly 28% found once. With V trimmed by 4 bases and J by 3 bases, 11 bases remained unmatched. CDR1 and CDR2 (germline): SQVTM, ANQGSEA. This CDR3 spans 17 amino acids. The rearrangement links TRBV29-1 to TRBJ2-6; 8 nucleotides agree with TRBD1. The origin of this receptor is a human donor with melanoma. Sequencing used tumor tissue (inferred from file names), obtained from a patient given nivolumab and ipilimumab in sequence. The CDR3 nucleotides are TGCAGCGTTGGTGTCAGGGGGCGTGTTTTTGGGGCCAACGTCCTGACTTTC. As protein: CSVGVRGRVFGANVLTF.